This T cell receptor (beta chain) is from a study of shared clonotypes between healthy human individuals. Study details: Each donor contributed plates that comprised three CD4 naive, three CD4 memory, two CD8 naive and one CD8 memory.

There are 16 residues in the CDR3. The germline CDR1 and CDR2 sequences are SGHAT and FQDESV (reference sequence). Trimming cost V 10 bases and J 0 bases; bases outside gene matches: 9. Study-wide findings and caveats: The diversity represented, both genetic and in exposure history, was limited by few donors. Naive CD4 clonotypes were shared across a few donors at roughly 5%.

In the case of this clone: What it binds is not known.

TCRdb's table, derived via immunoSEQ multiplex PCR, lists solely in-frame clones and lacks some. The sample holds around 350,000 clones, about 70% seen once. The clonotype was recovered from a man under 40 in good health. The chain recombines TRBV11-1 with TRBJ2-6; 7 bases agree with TRBD1. Sequencing was performed on memory CD4+ T cells sorted from blood. As for subset: CD45RA-negative fraction. DNA for the CDR3: TGTGCCACTCGGACAGGTCGGCCCTCTGGGGCCAACGTCCTGACTTTC. It is translated as CATRTGRPSGANVLTF. Combining the CDR3 with reference TRBV11-1 and TRBJ2-6 gives the whole variable domain EAEVAQSPRYKITEKSQAVAFWCDPISGHATLYWYRQILGQGPELLVQFQDESVVDDSQLPKDRFSAERLKGVDSTLKIQPAELGDSAMYLCATRTGRPSGANVLTFGAGSRLTVL.